Sequencing of this T cell receptor beta chain was carried out in a study of blood T cell repertoires in COVID-19. Germline values: CDR1 KGHSH, CDR2 LQKENI. The CDR3 totals 14 residues. The V gene lost 4 bases and the J gene lost 1 base, with 9 bases spanning the gap. This table comes from immunoSEQ multiplex PCR, and its TCRdb copy is limited to in-frame clones, with some not included. The data show more than 200,000 clones, approximately 84% seen once. The rearrangement joins TRBV18 to TRBJ2-3, with D tentatively TRBD2 (6 bases). This receptor was identified in a man aged 45 to 65 with acute or convalescent COVID-19. Input material: peripheral blood. The CDR3 DNA sequence: TGTGCCAGCTCACGGGAGCGGGGCACAGATACGCAGTATTTT. This gives the protein CASSRERGTDTQYF.